Sequencing of this T cell receptor beta chain was carried out in a study of blood T cell repertoires in COVID-19. The wider study: COVID-19 samples collected from the United States, Italy and Spain covered acute and convalescent phases.

From germline, CDR1 is LGHDT and CDR2 YNNKEL (reference sequence). V was shortened by 4 bases and J by 4 bases, with 13 bases between the two germline ends. The CDR3 spans 15 residues. This clone was detected only once. Under the authors' procedure: Cell counts per sample came from amplifying reference gene primers. Clones were read by immunoSEQ multiplex PCR, and TCRdb kept only the in-frame ones, dropping some. V and J calls and clone size come straight from that table; D and trimming were deduced from the DNA. The sample comprises roughly 110,000 clones, roughly 90% of which are singletons, and approximately 5% rests with the top ten.

The rearrangement links TRBV3-1 (or the pseudogene TRBV3-2) to TRBJ1-4, with no clear D. The clonotype comes from a man aged 35 to 55 with active or convalescent COVID-19. The material sequenced was peripheral blood. CDR3 in amino acids: CASSPNPGYNEKLFF. The CDR3 DNA follows: TGTGCCAGCAGCCCCAACCCCGGTTATAATGAAAAACTGTTTTTT.